This T cell receptor (beta chain) was identified during a study of blood T cells in healthy people across ages. V lost 4 bases and J lost 10; bases outside the gene matches: 10. This CDR3 contains 15 residues. Looked up from germline, CDR1 is MNHEY and CDR2 is SMNVEV (reference sequence). Combining a sample-barcoded 5' primer with a J-beta primer mix, a second PCR ran for roughly 7 to 11 cycles. Via MiXCR, TCRdb re-called the 5' RACE reads, giving one row per CDR3 protein. The data show about 1.5 million distinct CDR3 sequences, roughly 43% seen once. This clonotype was picked up a small number of times.

The sequenced material came from blood. The chain combines TRBV27 with TRBJ2-1, with 10 positions matching TRBD2. The TCR originated in a woman aged 18-30 years in good health. The CDR3 protein is CASSWGASGSGEQFF. Written as DNA, the CDR3 is TGTGCCAGCAGTTGGGGGGCTAGCGGGAGCGGGGAGCAGTTCTTC.